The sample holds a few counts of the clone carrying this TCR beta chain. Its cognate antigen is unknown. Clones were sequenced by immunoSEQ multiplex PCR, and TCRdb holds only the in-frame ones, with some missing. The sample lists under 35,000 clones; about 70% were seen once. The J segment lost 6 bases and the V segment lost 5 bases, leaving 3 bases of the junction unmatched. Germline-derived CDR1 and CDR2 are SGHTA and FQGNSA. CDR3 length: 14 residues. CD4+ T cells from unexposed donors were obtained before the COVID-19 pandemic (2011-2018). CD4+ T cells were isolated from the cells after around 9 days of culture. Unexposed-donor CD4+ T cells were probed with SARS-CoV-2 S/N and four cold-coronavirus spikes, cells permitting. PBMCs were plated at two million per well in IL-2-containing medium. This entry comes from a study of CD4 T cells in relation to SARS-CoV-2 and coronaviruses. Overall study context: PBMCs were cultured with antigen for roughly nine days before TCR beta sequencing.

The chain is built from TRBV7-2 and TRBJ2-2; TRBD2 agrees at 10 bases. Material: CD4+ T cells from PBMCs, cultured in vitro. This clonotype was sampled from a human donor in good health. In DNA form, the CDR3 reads TGTGCCAGCAGCCTGACTAGCGGGTCCGGGGAGCTGTTTTTT. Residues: CASSLTSGSGELFF.